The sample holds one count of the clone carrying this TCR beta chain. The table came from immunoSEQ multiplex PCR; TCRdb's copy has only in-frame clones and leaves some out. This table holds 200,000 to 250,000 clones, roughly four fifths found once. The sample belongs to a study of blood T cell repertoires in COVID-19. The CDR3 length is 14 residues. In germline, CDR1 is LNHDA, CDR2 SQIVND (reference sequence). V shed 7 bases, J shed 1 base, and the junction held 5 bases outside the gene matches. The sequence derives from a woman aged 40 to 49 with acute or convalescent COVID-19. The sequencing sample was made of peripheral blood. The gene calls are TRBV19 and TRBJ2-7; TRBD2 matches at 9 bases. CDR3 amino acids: CASTGTSISYEQYF. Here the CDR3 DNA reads TGTGCCAGTACCGGGACTAGCATTTCCTACGAGCAGTACTTC.